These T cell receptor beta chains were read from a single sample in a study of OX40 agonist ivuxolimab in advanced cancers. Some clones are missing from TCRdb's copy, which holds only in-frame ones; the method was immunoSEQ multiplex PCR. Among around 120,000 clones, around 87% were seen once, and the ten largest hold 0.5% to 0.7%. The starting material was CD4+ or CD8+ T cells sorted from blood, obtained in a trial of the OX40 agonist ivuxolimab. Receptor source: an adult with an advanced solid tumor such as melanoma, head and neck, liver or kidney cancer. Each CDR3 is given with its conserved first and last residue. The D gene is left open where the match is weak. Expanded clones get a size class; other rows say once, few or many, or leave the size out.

CDR3aa: CASSLGGAGRETQYF
CDR3nt: TGTGCCAGCAGCTTAGGCGGAGCAGGGAGGGAGACCCAGTACTTC
v_gene: TRBV7-8
d_gene: NA
j_gene: TRBJ2-5
abundance: NA

CDR3aa: CASSLGLGANEQYF
CDR3nt: TGTGCCAGCAGCTTGGGACTGGGGGCGAACGAGCAGTACTTC
v_gene: TRBV7-8
d_gene: NA
j_gene: TRBJ2-7
abundance: NA

CDR3aa: CASSYGGSPMNTEAFF
CDR3nt: TGTGCCAGCAGTTACGGTGGGAGCCCAATGAACACTGAAGCTTTCTTT
v_gene: TRBV6-5
d_gene: NA
j_gene: TRBJ1-1
abundance: NA

CDR3aa: CASSPTTGGLNYGYTF
CDR3nt: TGTGCCAGCTCACCAACTACCGGCGGACTTAACTATGGCTACACCTTC
v_gene: TRBV18
d_gene: NA
j_gene: TRBJ1-2
abundance: NA

CDR3aa: CASNPGSSYEQYF
CDR3nt: TGTGCCAGCAACCCAGGGAGCTCCTACGAGCAGTACTTC
v_gene: TRBV6-1
d_gene: NA
j_gene: TRBJ2-7
abundance: NA

CDR3aa: CARSTGGEVREQYF
CDR3nt: TGTGCCCGCTCCACAGGGGGCGAGGTACGCGAGCAGTACTTC
v_gene: TRBV30
d_gene: TRBD1
j_gene: TRBJ2-7
abundance: NA

CDR3aa: CASSADTGYGYTF
CDR3nt: TGTGCCAGCAGTGCCGATACAGGGTACGGCTACACCTTC
v_gene: TRBV6-4
d_gene: NA
j_gene: TRBJ1-2
abundance: NA

CDR3aa: CASSTRTGGSTDTQYF
CDR3nt: TGCGCCAGCAGCACGAGGACTGGGGGGAGCACAGATACGCAGTATTTT
v_gene: TRBV5-1
d_gene: NA
j_gene: TRBJ2-3
abundance: NA

CDR3aa: CASSARTSGGADEQFF
CDR3nt: TGTGCCAGTAGTGCCCGGACTAGCGGGGGGGCGGATGAGCAGTTCTTC
v_gene: TRBV19
d_gene: TRBD2
j_gene: TRBJ2-1
abundance: NA

CDR3aa: CASRRSRKETQYF
CDR3nt: TGTGCCAGCAGACGAAGCAGGAAAGAGACCCAGTACTTC
v_gene: TRBV7-9
d_gene: NA
j_gene: TRBJ2-5
abundance: NA

CDR3aa: CASSQVGGDGYTF
CDR3nt: TGCGCCAGCAGCCAAGTTGGAGGGGACGGCTACACCTTC
v_gene: TRBV4-3
d_gene: NA
j_gene: TRBJ1-2
abundance: NA

CDR3aa: CASSEGTHTQYF
CDR3nt: TGTGCCAGCAGTGAAGGGACCCATACGCAGTATTTT
v_gene: TRBV6-1
d_gene: NA
j_gene: TRBJ2-3
abundance: NA

CDR3aa: CASSWGLAGSREETQYF
CDR3nt: TGCGCCAGCAGCTGGGGACTAGCGGGGTCTCGAGAAGAGACCCAGTACTTC
v_gene: TRBV5-1
d_gene: TRBD2
j_gene: TRBJ2-5
abundance: NA

CDR3aa: CASSPGTGFEKLFF
CDR3nt: TGTGCCAGCAGCCCCGGGACAGGGTTTGAAAAACTGTTTTTT
v_gene: TRBV7-9
d_gene: TRBD1
j_gene: TRBJ1-4
abundance: NA

CDR3aa: CASSFMNEQYF
CDR3nt: TGTGCCAGCAGCTTTATGAACGAGCAGTACTTC
v_gene: TRBV11-1
d_gene: NA
j_gene: TRBJ2-7
abundance: NA

CDR3aa: CASSMLGSSYNEQFF
CDR3nt: TGTGCCAGTAGTATGTTGGGGAGCTCCTACAATGAGCAGTTCTTC
v_gene: TRBV19
d_gene: NA
j_gene: TRBJ2-1
abundance: NA

CDR3aa: CASNTQGANSPLHF
CDR3nt: TGTGCCAGCAACACCCAGGGAGCCAATTCACCCCTCCACTTT
v_gene: TRBV28
d_gene: NA
j_gene: TRBJ1-6
abundance: NA

CDR3aa: CASSSASDRSIAEQYF
CDR3nt: TGTGCCAGCAGTTCGGCATCGGACAGGTCCATCGCCGAGCAGTACTTC
v_gene: TRBV28
d_gene: TRBD1
j_gene: TRBJ2-7
abundance: NA

CDR3aa: CASSMKGVSSGANVLTF
CDR3nt: TGTGCCAGTAGTATGAAGGGGGTCAGCTCTGGGGCCAACGTCCTGACTTTC
v_gene: TRBV19
d_gene: NA
j_gene: TRBJ2-6
abundance: once

CDR3aa: CASSLAGGVNEQFF
CDR3nt: TGTGCTAGCAGCTTAGCGGGGGGCGTAAATGAGCAGTTCTTC
v_gene: TRBV7-7
d_gene: TRBD2
j_gene: TRBJ2-1
abundance: NA

CDR3aa: CASRSGGSTTNEQFF
CDR3nt: TGTGCCAGCAGGAGCGGGGGGAGCACTACCAATGAGCAGTTCTTC
v_gene: TRBV5-4
d_gene: TRBD2
j_gene: TRBJ2-1
abundance: NA

CDR3aa: CASSQPYPGVGSYEQYF
CDR3nt: TGCGCCAGCAGCCAACCGTACCCGGGAGTCGGAAGTTACGAGCAGTACTTC
v_gene: TRBV4-1
d_gene: NA
j_gene: TRBJ2-7
abundance: NA

CDR3aa: CAWSSWDRGRTEAFF
CDR3nt: TGTGCCTGGAGTTCATGGGACAGGGGTAGAACTGAAGCTTTCTTT
v_gene: TRBV30
d_gene: TRBD1
j_gene: TRBJ1-1
abundance: NA

CDR3aa: CSVEETGGYEQYF
CDR3nt: TGCAGCGTTGAAGAGACAGGGGGCTACGAGCAGTACTTC
v_gene: TRBV29-1
d_gene: TRBD1
j_gene: TRBJ2-7
abundance: NA

CDR3aa: CAIRPDSLYGYTF
CDR3nt: TGTGCCATCAGGCCGGACAGCCTTTATGGCTACACCTTC
v_gene: TRBV10-3
d_gene: NA
j_gene: TRBJ1-2
abundance: NA

CDR3aa: CARSTNGGSPTVGNSPLHF
CDR3nt: TGTGCCAGAAGCACCAATGGAGGGTCCCCGACAGTGGGGAATTCACCCCTCCACTTT
v_gene: TRBV5-3
d_gene: NA
j_gene: TRBJ1-6
abundance: NA

CDR3aa: CASSPYSGVGSGANVLTF
CDR3nt: TGTGCCAGCTCACCATATTCGGGGGTTGGCTCTGGGGCCAACGTCCTGACTTTC
v_gene: TRBV18
d_gene: NA
j_gene: TRBJ2-6
abundance: NA

CDR3aa: CASSPLAGGRNEQFF
CDR3nt: TGTGCCAGCAGCCCACTAGCGGGGGGGCGGAATGAGCAGTTCTTC
v_gene: TRBV7-2
d_gene: TRBD2
j_gene: TRBJ2-1
abundance: NA

CDR3aa: CASSFRGTGDYEQYF
CDR3nt: TGTGCCAGCAGCTTTAGGGGGACAGGGGATTACGAGCAGTACTTC
v_gene: TRBV7-2
d_gene: TRBD1
j_gene: TRBJ2-7
abundance: NA

CDR3aa: CAWSAANYGYTF
CDR3nt: TGTGCCTGGAGTGCAGCTAACTATGGCTACACCTTC
v_gene: TRBV30
d_gene: NA
j_gene: TRBJ1-2
abundance: NA

CDR3aa: CASSPGGTGNTGELFF
CDR3nt: TGTGCCAGCAGTCCCGGGGGGACAGGTAACACCGGGGAGCTGTTTTTT
v_gene: TRBV28
d_gene: NA
j_gene: TRBJ2-2
abundance: NA

CDR3aa: CASGGLVATGELFF
CDR3nt: TGTGCCAGCGGTGGACTAGTCGCCACCGGGGAGCTGTTTTTT
v_gene: TRBV2
d_gene: TRBD2
j_gene: TRBJ2-2
abundance: NA

CDR3aa: CASSQGQGREKLFF
CDR3nt: TGCGCCAGCAGCCAAGGCCAGGGTCGCGAAAAACTGTTTTTT
v_gene: TRBV4-3
d_gene: NA
j_gene: TRBJ1-4
abundance: NA

CDR3aa: CASSEFRAASGANVLTF
CDR3nt: TGTGCCAGCAGTGAATTCAGGGCGGCCTCTGGGGCCAACGTCCTGACTTTC
v_gene: TRBV6-4
d_gene: NA
j_gene: TRBJ2-6
abundance: NA

CDR3aa: CASSKDTDYNEQFF
CDR3nt: TGTGCCAGCAGCAAAGACACCGACTACAATGAGCAGTTCTTC
v_gene: TRBV21-1
d_gene: NA
j_gene: TRBJ2-1
abundance: NA

CDR3aa: CASSARQLQETQYF
CDR3nt: TGTGCCAGCAGCGCCCGACAGTTACAAGAGACCCAGTACTTC
v_gene: TRBV11-1
d_gene: NA
j_gene: TRBJ2-5
abundance: NA

CDR3aa: CASSSPGARGIGELFF
CDR3nt: TGTGCCAGCAGTTCCCCGGGGGCTCGGGGGATCGGGGAGCTGTTTTTT
v_gene: TRBV28
d_gene: NA
j_gene: TRBJ2-2
abundance: NA

CDR3aa: CAWSFRTGKYSPLHF
CDR3nt: TGTGCCTGGAGTTTTCGGACAGGGAAGTATTCACCCCTCCACTTT
v_gene: TRBV30
d_gene: TRBD1
j_gene: TRBJ1-6
abundance: NA

CDR3aa: CASSSGVDIQYF
CDR3nt: TGTGCCAGCAGTTCCGGGGTCGACATTCAGTACTTC
v_gene: TRBV28
d_gene: NA
j_gene: TRBJ2-4
abundance: NA

CDR3aa: CASSLVPALGYQPQHF
CDR3nt: TGTGCCAGCAGCTTAGTGCCAGCCCTAGGATATCAGCCCCAGCATTTT
v_gene: TRBV7-2
d_gene: NA
j_gene: TRBJ1-5
abundance: NA

CDR3aa: CASRGAGNTIYF
CDR3nt: TGTGCCTCTAGGGGGGCTGGAAACACCATATATTTT
v_gene: TRBV30
d_gene: NA
j_gene: TRBJ1-3
abundance: NA

CDR3aa: CASSYGGNPGNTIYF
CDR3nt: TGTGCCAGCAGTTACGGGGGGAACCCTGGAAACACCATATATTTT
v_gene: TRBV6-5
d_gene: NA
j_gene: TRBJ1-3
abundance: NA

CDR3aa: CASSPLRLAKPTDTQYF
CDR3nt: TGTGCCAGCAGCCCCCTTAGACTAGCCAAACCAACGGATACGCAGTATTTT
v_gene: TRBV9
d_gene: TRBD2
j_gene: TRBJ2-3
abundance: NA

CDR3aa: CASSPGNSQYGYTF
CDR3nt: TGTGCCAGCAGCCCGGGCAACAGTCAGTATGGCTACACCTTC
v_gene: TRBV7-3
d_gene: NA
j_gene: TRBJ1-2
abundance: once

CDR3aa: CASSPPGGLQFF
CDR3nt: TGTGCTAGCAGCCCCCCGGGAGGCCTGCAGTTCTTC
v_gene: TRBV7-7
d_gene: TRBD2
j_gene: TRBJ2-1
abundance: NA

CDR3aa: CASSPLGAASSYEQYF
CDR3nt: TGTGCCAGCAGCCCCCTGGGGGCGGCGAGCTCCTACGAGCAGTACTTC
v_gene: TRBV11-2
d_gene: NA
j_gene: TRBJ2-7
abundance: NA

CDR3aa: CAWRLGGGTEAFF
CDR3nt: TGTGCCTGGAGGTTAGGTGGCGGTACTGAAGCTTTCTTT
v_gene: TRBV30
d_gene: NA
j_gene: TRBJ1-1
abundance: NA

CDR3aa: CASSLGGGELFF
CDR3nt: TGTGCCAGCAGCTTGGGGGGCGGGGAGCTGTTTTTT
v_gene: TRBV5-6
d_gene: NA
j_gene: TRBJ2-2
abundance: NA

CDR3aa: CATKGGGGQPQHF
CDR3nt: TGTGCCACCAAAGGGGGGGGAGGTCAGCCCCAGCATTTT
v_gene: TRBV6-6
d_gene: NA
j_gene: TRBJ1-5
abundance: NA

CDR3aa: CAWSVRFITDTQYF
CDR3nt: TGTGCCTGGAGTGTACGATTTATCACAGATACGCAGTATTTT
v_gene: TRBV30
d_gene: NA
j_gene: TRBJ2-3
abundance: NA

CDR3aa: CASSLAGFEDQPQHF
CDR3nt: TGTGCCAGCTCACTGGCAGGGTTTGAAGATCAGCCCCAGCATTTT
v_gene: TRBV18
d_gene: NA
j_gene: TRBJ1-5
abundance: few

CDR3aa: CAWSAGKYNQPQHF
CDR3nt: TGTGCCTGGAGTGCCGGCAAATACAATCAGCCCCAGCATTTT
v_gene: TRBV30
d_gene: NA
j_gene: TRBJ1-5
abundance: NA

CDR3aa: CASSSSSQETQYF
CDR3nt: TGTGCCAGTAGTAGTTCTTCTCAAGAGACCCAGTACTTC
v_gene: TRBV19
d_gene: NA
j_gene: TRBJ2-5
abundance: NA